These 4 T cell receptor beta chains originate from one sample sequenced in a study of shared clonotypes between healthy human individuals. Libraries were prepared by immunoSEQ multiplex PCR; TCRdb keeps only in-frame clonotypes and omits some of them. The profile covers nearly 1,000,000 clones, with approximately 76% appearing a single time and approximately 1.5% taken by the ten largest. The material sequenced was memory CD4+ T cells sorted from blood. The sample's subset: CD45RA-negative fraction. The origin of the receptors is a man between 18 and 35 years old in good health.

V usage is TRBV7-2 and J usage is TRBJ2-3; possibly TRBD2 for D (6 bases). The CDR3 extends over 14 amino acids. The V end was cut by 5 bases, the J end by 4 bases, with 13 bases between. The germline CDR1 and CDR2 sequences are SGHTA and FQGNSA. CDR3 region: CASSLYGSSDTQYF. The CDR3, as DNA: TGTGCCAGCAGCCTGTACGGGAGTTCAGATACGCAGTATTTT.

The chain combines TRBV2 with TRBJ2-5, with 9 bases identical to TRBD2. The V and J ends lost 1 base and 3 bases, in that order; junction bases with no gene match: 3. The CDR3 extends over 15 amino acids. The germline CDR1 and CDR2 sequences are SNHLY and FYNNEI. CDR3 DNA: TGTGCCAGCAGTGAAGGCGGGAGGGCCGAAGAGACCCAGTACTTC. Translating gives CASSEGGRAEETQYF.

This clone was detected only a few times. This sequence joins TRBV6-1 and TRBJ1-5; perhaps TRBD1 as D (5 bases). The CDR3 spans 13 residues. In germline, CDR1 is MNHNS, CDR2 SASEGT. Trimming took off 6 bases at V and 7 bases at J, with 13 bases between the two ends. The CDR3 bases are TGTGCCAGCAGCCGGGACCCGGGGCAGCCCCAGCATTTT. Amino acids: CASSRDPGQPQHF.

This chain connects TRBV19 to TRBJ2-3, with D perhaps TRBD2 (7 bases). Germline loops: CDR1 LNHDA, CDR2 SQIVND (reference sequence). Trimming removed 3 bases at V and 3 bases at J, with 13 bases between. The CDR3 extends over 15 amino acids. For the CDR3, the DNA is TGTGCCAGTAGTATGCGCGGGGGACAAACAGATACGCAGTATTTT. It encodes CASSMRGGQTDTQYF. The whole variable domain, filled in from reference TRBV19 and TRBJ2-3, reads DGGITQSPKYLFRKEGQNVTLSCEQNLNHDAMYWYRQDPGQGLRLIYYSQIVNDFQKGDIAEGYSVSREKKESFPLTVTSAQKNPTAFYLCASSMRGGQTDTQYFGPGTRLTVL.